This T cell receptor (beta chain) was obtained from a study of blood T cell repertoires in COVID-19. TCRdb keeps only in-frame clones here, not all; method: immunoSEQ multiplex PCR. The table shows around 210,000 clones, with just under 85% occurring only once. Germline lookup yields CDR1 SGHRS and CDR2 YFSETQ. This CDR3 is built from 14 residues. V was clipped by 2 bases and J by 7 bases; unmatched bases: 6. Sequenced input: peripheral blood. The chain links TRBV5-1 to TRBJ2-5, with TRBD1 matching 9 bases. The TCR originated in a man aged 60 to 69 with COVID-19, enrolled during active disease. This CDR3 is CASSLQGAGGTQYF. CDR3 DNA sequence: TGCGCCAGCAGCTTACAGGGGGCCGGGGGGACCCAGTACTTC. The full variable domain, in which reference TRBV5-1 and TRBJ2-5 provide the parts outside the CDR3, is KAGVTQTPRYLIKTRGQQVTLSCSPISGHRSVSWYQQTPGQGLQFLFEYFSETQRNKGNFPGRFSGRQFSNSRSEMNVSTLELGDSALYLCASSLQGAGGTQYFGPGTRLLVL.